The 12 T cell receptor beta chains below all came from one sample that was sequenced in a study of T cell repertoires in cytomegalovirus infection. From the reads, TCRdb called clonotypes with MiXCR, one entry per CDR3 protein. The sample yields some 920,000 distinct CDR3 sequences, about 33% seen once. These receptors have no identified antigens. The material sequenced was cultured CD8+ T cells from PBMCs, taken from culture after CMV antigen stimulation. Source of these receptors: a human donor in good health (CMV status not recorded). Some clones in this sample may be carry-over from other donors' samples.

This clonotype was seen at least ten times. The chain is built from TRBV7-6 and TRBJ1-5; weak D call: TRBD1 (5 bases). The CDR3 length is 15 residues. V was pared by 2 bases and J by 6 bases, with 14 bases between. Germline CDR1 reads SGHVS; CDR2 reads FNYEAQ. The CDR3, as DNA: TGTGCCAGCAGCTTAAGGGACGACATTTTTCAGCCCCAGCATTTT. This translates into CASSLRDDIFQPQHF.

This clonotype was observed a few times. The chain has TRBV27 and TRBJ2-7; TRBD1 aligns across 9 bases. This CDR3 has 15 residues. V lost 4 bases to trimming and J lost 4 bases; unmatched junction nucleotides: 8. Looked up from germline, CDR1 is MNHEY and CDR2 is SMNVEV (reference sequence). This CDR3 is CASSSPRGQGYEQYF. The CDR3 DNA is TGTGCCAGCAGTTCTCCTCGCGGACAGGGGTACGAGCAGTACTTC.

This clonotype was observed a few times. The CDR3 spells CSVDIGQGSGELFF. In DNA, the CDR3 is TGCAGCGTTGATATAGGACAGGGTTCCGGGGAGCTGTTTTTT. V and J are TRBV29-1 and TRBJ2-2; 8 bases map to TRBD1. J lost 6 bases, V lost 3 bases, and 6 bases had no gene match. Germline V gene data show CDR1 as SQVTM and CDR2 as ANQGSEA. The CDR3 totals 14 residues.

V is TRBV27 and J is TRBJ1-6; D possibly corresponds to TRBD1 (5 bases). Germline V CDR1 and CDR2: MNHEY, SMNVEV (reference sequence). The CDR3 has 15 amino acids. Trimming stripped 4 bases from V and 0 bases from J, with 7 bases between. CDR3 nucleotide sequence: TGTGCCAGCAGTTCCAGGGTCTCCTATAATTCACCCCTCCACTTT. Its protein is CASSSRVSYNSPLHF.

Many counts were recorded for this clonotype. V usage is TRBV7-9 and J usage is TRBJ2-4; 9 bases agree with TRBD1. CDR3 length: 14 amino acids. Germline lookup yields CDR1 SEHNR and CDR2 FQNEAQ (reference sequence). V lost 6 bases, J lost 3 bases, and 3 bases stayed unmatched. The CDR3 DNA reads TGTGCCAGCAGTTCGGACAGGGGCAAAAACATTCAGTACTTC. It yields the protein CASSSDRGKNIQYF.

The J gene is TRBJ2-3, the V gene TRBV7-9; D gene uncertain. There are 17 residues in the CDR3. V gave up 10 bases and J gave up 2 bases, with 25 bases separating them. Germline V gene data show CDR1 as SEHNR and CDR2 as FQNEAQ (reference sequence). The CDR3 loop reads CATLLIWQETPTDTQYF. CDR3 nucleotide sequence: TGTGCCACCTTGTTAATTTGGCAGGAGACCCCCACAGATACGCAGTATTTT.

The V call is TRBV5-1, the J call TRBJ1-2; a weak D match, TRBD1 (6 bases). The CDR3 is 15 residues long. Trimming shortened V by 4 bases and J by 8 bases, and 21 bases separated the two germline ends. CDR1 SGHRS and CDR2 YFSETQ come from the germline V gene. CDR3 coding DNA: TGCGCCAGCAGCCCCCGTTATGAGGGGGTTGGAGGCTACACCTTC. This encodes CASSPRYEGVGGYTF.

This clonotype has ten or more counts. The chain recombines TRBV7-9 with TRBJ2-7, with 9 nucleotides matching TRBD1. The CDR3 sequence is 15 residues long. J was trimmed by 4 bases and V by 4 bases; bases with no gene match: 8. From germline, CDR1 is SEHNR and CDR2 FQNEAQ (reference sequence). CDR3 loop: CASSSGDRDVYEQYF. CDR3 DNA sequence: TGTGCCAGCAGCTCCGGGGACAGGGATGTTTACGAGCAGTACTTC.

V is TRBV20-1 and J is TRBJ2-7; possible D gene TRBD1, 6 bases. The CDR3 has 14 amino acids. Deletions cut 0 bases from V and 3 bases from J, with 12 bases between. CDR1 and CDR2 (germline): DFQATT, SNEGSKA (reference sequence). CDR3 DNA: TGCAGTGCTAGAGACCGGCAGGGGATCTACGAGCAGTACTTC. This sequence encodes CSARDRQGIYEQYF.

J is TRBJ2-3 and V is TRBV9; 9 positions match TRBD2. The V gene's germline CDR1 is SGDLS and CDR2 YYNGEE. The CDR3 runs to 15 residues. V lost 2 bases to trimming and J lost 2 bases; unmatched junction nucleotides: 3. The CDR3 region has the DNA TGTGCCAGCAGCGTTAGCGGGGGCCCCACAGATACGCAGTATTTT. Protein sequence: CASSVSGGPTDTQYF.

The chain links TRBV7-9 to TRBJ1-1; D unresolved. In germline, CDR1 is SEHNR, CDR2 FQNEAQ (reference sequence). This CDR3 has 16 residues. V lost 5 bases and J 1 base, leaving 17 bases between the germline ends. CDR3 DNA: TGTGCCAGCAGCGCCAGTTCCCCACACAGGAACACTGAAGCTTTCTTT. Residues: CASSASSPHRNTEAFF. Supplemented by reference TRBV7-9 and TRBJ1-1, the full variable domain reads DTGVSQNPRHKITKRGQNVTFRCDPISEHNRLYWYRQTLGQGPEFLTYFQNEAQLEKSRLLSDRFSAERPKGSFSTLEIQRTEQGDSAMYLCASSASSPHRNTEAFFGQGTRLTVV.

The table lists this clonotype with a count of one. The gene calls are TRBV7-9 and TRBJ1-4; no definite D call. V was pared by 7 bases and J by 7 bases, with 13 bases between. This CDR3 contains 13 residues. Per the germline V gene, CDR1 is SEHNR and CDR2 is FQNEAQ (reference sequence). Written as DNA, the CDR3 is TGTGCCAGCACCGGGGAGTATGGTGAAAAACTGTTTTTT. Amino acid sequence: CASTGEYGEKLFF.